Reported below is one T cell receptor (beta chain). What it binds is not known. The CDR3 length is 17 residues. Deletions cut 4 bases from V and 6 bases from J, with 21 bases between. CDR1 and CDR2 (germline): LGHNA, YSLEER. Expansion with viral peptide pools was applied to antigen-specific CD4+ T cells by the ViraFEST assay prior to sequencing. CD4+ T cell isolation took place after 10 days of culture. Previously uninfected by SARS-CoV-2, the vaccine recipients also showed negative nucleocapsid antibodies. IL-2 at about 10 IU/ml and peptides at 10 ug/ml were added to cultured PBMC, two million per well. Each culture had half its medium swapped for IL-2 medium on days 3 and 7. Some clones are missing from TCRdb's copy, which holds only in-frame ones; the method was immunoSEQ multiplex PCR. The sample has roughly 63,000 clones, 80% seen once. These data originate in a study of vaccination effects on CD4 cells after COVID-19. Study-wide points: The study found marked clonal contraction of infection- and vaccine-induced clones late after vaccination.

This clonotype originated in a human donor who received a COVID-19 vaccine. The material sequenced was CD4+ T cells from PBMCs cultured with SARS-CoV-2 spike peptides, taken before COVID-19 vaccination. The rearrangement links TRBV4-3 to TRBJ2-2; D not certain. CDR3 residues: CASSREPRRVSPGELFF. The CDR3 DNA reads TGCGCCAGCAGCCGTGAACCGAGAAGGGTATCGCCCGGGGAGCTGTTTTTT.